The text below deals with one T cell receptor beta chain. This sample was included in a study of shared clonotypes between healthy human individuals. Positively selected for CCR7, the CD45RO-negative cells used as naive CD8 cells excluded terminally differentiated effector memory CD45RA+ cells. Sequencing was performed with immunoSEQ multiplex PCR; in TCRdb, only in-frame clones are kept and a portion is missing. The top ten clones hold roughly 1% of a sample with roughly 2 million clones, roughly 94% of them seen once. This sequence originates from a man between 18 and 35 years old in good health. The source material was naive CD8+ T cells sorted from blood.

Here the CDR3 reads CASSSSTGGAVDYEQYF. CDR3 coding DNA: TGTGCCAGCAGCTCTTCGACAGGGGGCGCGGTAGATTACGAGCAGTACTTC. V is TRBV7-9 and J is TRBJ2-7, with 10 bases matching TRBD1. V lost 4 bases to trimming and J lost 4 bases; unmatched junction nucleotides: 13. The CDR3 runs to 17 residues. Germline values: CDR1 SEHNR, CDR2 FQNEAQ (reference sequence).